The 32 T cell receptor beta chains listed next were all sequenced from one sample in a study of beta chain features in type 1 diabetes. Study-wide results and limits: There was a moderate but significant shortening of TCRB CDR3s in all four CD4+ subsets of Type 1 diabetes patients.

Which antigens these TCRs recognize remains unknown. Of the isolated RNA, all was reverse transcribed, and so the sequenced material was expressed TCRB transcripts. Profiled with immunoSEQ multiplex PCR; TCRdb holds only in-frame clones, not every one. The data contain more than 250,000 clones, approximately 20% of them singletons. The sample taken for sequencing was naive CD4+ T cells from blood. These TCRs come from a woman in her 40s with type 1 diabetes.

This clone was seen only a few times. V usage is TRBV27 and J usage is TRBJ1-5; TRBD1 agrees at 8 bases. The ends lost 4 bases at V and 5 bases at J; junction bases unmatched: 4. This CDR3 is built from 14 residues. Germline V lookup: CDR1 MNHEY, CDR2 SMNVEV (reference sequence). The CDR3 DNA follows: TGTGCCAGCAGTTCTTTACAGGGGGATCAGCCCCAGCATTTT. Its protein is CASSSLQGDQPQHF.

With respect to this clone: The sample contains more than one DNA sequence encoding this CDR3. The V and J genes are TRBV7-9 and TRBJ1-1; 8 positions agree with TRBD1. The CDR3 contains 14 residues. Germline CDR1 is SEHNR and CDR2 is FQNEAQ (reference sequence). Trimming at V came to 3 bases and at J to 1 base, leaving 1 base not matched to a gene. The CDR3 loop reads CASSFGQGNTEAFF. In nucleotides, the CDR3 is TGTGCCAGCAGCTTTGGACAGGGGAACACTGAAGCTTTCTTT.

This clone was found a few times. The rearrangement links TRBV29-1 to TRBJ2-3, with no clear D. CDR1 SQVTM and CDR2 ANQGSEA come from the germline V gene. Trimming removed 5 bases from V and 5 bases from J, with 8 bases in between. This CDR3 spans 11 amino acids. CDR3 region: CSVRYGDTQYF. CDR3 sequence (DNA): TGCAGCGTTCGCTATGGAGATACGCAGTATTTT.

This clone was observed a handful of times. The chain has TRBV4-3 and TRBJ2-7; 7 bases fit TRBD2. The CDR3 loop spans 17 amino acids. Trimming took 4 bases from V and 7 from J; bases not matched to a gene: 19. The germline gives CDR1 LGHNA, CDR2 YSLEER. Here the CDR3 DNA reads TGCGCCAGCAGCCTTTCACACGGCGCGGGAGTCCCGGGGGAGCAGTACTTC. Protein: CASSLSHGAGVPGEQYF.

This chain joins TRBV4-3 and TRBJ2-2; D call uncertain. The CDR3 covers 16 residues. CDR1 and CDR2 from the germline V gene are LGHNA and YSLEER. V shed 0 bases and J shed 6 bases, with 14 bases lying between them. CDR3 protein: CASSQDTPRGPGELFF. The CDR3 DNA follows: TGCGCCAGCAGCCAAGATACCCCTAGAGGTCCCGGGGAGCTGTTTTTT.

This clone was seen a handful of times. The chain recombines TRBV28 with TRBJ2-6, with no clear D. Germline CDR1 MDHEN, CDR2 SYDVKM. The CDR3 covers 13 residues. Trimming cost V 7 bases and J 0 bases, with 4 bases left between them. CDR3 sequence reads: CASTLSGANVLTF. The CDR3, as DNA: TGTGCCAGCACCCTCTCTGGGGCCAACGTCCTGACTTTC.

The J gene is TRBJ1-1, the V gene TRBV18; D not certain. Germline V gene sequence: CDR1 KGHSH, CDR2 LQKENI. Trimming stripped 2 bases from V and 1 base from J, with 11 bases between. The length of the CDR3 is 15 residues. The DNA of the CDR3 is TGTGCCAGCTCACCAGAGGTAGAGGCGAACACTGAAGCTTTCTTT. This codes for CASSPEVEANTEAFF.

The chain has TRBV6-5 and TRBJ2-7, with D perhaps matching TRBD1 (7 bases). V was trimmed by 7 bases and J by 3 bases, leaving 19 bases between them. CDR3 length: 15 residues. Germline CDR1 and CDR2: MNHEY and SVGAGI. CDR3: CASTESAGQSYEQYF. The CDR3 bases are TGTGCCAGCACCGAGTCGGCGGGACAGAGCTACGAGCAGTACTTC.

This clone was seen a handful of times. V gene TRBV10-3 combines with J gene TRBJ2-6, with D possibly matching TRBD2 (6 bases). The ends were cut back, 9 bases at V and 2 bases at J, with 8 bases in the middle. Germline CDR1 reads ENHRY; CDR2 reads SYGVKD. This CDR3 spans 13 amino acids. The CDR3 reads CAMGGAGANVLTF. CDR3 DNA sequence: TGTGCCATGGGGGGAGCTGGGGCCAACGTCCTGACTTTC.

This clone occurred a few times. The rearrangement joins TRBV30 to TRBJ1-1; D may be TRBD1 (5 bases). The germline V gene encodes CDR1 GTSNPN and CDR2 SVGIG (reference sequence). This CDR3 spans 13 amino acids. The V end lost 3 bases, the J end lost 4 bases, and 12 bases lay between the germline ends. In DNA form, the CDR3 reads TGTGCCTGGAGGGTACAGGCAATCACTGAAGCTTTCTTT. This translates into CAWRVQAITEAFF.

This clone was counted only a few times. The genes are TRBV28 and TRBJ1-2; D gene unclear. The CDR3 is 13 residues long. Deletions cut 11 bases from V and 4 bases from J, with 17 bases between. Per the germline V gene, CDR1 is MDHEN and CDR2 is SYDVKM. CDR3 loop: CAGGFGVPYGYTF. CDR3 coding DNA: TGTGCCGGAGGATTCGGGGTCCCCTATGGCTACACCTTC.

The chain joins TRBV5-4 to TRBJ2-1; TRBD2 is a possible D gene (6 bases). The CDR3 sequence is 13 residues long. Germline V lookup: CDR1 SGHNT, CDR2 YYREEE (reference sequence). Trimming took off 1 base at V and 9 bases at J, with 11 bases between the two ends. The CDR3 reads CASSLNKGGEQFF. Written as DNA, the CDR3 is TGTGCCAGCAGCTTGAATAAGGGAGGTGAGCAGTTCTTC.

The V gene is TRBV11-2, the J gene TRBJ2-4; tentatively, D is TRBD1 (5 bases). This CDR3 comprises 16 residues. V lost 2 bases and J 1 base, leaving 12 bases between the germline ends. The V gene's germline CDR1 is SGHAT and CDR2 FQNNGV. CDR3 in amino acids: CASSLQGWPAKNIQYF. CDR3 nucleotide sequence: TGTGCCAGCAGCTTACAGGGTTGGCCCGCCAAAAACATTCAGTACTTC. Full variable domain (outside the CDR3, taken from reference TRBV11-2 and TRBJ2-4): EAGVAQSPRYKIIEKRQSVAFWCNPISGHATLYWYQQILGQGPKLLIQFQNNGVVDDSQLPKDRFSAERLKGVDSTLKIQPAKLEDSAVYLCASSLQGWPAKNIQYFGAGTRLSVL.

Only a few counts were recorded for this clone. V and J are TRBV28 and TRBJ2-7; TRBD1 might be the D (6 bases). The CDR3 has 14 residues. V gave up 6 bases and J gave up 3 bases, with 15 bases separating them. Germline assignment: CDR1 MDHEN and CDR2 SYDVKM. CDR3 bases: TGTGCCAGCAGAGGAGGACAGAGGGTCTACGAGCAGTACTTC. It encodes CASRGGQRVYEQYF.

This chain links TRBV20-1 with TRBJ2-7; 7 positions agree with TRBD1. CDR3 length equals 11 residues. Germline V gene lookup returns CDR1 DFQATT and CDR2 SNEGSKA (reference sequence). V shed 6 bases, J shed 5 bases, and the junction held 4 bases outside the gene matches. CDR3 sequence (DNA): TGCAGTGCCCAAGGGGGCGACGAGCAGTACTTC. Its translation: CSAQGGDEQYF.

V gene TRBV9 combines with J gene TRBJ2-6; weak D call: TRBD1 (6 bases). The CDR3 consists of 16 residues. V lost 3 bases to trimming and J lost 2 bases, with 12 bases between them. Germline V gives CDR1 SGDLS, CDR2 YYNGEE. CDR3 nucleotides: TGTGCCAGCAGCGGATACAGGGTGGCTGGGGCCAACGTCCTGACTTTC. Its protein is CASSGYRVAGANVLTF.

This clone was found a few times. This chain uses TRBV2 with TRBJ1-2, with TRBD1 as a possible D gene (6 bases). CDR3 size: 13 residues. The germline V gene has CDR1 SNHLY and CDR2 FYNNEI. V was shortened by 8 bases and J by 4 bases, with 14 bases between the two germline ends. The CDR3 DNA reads TGTGCCAGCTGCCCAGGGGCCGGCTATGGCTACACCTTC. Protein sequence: CASCPGAGYGYTF. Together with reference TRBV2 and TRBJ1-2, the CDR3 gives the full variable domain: EPEVTQTPSHQVTQMGQEVILRCVPISNHLYFYWYRQILGQKVEFLVSFYNNEISEKSEIFDDQFSVERPDGSNFTLKIRSTKLEDSAMYFCASCPGAGYGYTFGSGTRLTVV.

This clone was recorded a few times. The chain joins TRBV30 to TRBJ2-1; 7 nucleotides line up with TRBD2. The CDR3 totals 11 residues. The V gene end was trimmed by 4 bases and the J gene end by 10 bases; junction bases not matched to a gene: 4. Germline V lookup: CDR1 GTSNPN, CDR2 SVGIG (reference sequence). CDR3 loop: CAWNGAGEQFF. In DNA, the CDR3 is TGTGCCTGGAATGGAGCGGGGGAGCAGTTCTTC.

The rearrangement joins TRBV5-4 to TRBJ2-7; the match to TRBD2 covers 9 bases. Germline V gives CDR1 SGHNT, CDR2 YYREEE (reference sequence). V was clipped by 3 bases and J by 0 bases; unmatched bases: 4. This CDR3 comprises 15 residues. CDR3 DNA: TGTGCCAGCAGCTATCAGACTAGCGGCTCCTACGAGCAGTACTTC. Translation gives CASSYQTSGSYEQYF.

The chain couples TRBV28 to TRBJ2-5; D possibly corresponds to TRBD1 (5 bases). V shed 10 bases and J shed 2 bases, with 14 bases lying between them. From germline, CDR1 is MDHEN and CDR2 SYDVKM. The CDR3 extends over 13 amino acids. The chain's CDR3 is CATTPTAQETQYF. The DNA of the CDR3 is TGTGCCACCACCCCGACAGCTCAAGAGACCCAGTACTTC. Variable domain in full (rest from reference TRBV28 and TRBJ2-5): DVKVTQSSRYLVKRTGEKVFLECVQDMDHENMFWYRQDPGLGLRLIYFSYDVKMKEKGDIPEGYSVSREKKERFSLILESASTNQTSMYLCATTPTAQETQYFGPGTRLLVL.

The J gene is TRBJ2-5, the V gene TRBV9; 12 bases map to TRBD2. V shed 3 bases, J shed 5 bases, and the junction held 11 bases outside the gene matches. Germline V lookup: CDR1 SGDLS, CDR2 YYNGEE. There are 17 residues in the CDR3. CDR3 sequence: CASSDRTSGGYGETQYF. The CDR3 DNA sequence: TGTGCCAGCAGCGACCGCACTAGCGGGGGGTATGGGGAGACCCAGTACTTC.

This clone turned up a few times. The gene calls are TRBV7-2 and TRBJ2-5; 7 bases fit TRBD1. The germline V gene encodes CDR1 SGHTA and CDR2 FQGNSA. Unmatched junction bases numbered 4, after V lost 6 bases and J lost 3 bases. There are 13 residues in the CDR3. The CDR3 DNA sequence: TGTGCCAGCAGACAGGGGTTTAAAGAGACCCAGTACTTC. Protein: CASRQGFKETQYF.

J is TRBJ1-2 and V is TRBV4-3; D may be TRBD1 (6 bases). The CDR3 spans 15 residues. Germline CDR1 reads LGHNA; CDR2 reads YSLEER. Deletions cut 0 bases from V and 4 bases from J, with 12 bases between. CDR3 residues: CASSQETGTSYGYTF. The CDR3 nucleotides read TGCGCCAGCAGCCAAGAAACAGGGACCTCCTATGGCTACACCTTC.

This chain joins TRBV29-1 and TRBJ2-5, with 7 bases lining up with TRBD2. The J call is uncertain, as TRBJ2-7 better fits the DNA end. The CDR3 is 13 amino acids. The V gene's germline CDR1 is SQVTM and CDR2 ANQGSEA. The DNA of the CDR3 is TGCAGCGTTGAGGAAGCGGGGCGCCACGAGCAGTACTTC. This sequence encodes CSVEEAGRHEQYF.

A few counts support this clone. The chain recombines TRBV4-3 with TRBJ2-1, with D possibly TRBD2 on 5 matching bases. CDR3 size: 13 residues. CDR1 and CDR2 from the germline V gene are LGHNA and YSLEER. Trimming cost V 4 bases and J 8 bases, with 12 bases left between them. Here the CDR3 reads CASSRGSGYEQFF. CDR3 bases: TGCGCCAGCAGCCGCGGGTCCGGGTATGAGCAGTTCTTC.

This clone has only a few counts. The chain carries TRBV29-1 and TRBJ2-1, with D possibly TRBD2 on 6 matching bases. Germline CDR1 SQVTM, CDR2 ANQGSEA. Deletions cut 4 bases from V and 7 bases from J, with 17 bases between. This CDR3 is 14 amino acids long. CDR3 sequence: CSVGWGGPVNEQFF. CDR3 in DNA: TGCAGCGTTGGCTGGGGAGGACCTGTAAATGAGCAGTTCTTC.

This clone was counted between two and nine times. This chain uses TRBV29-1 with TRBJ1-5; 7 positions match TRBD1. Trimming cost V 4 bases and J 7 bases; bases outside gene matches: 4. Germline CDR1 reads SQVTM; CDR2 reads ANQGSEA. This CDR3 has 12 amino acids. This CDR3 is CSVGDSGQPQHF. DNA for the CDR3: TGCAGCGTTGGGGACAGCGGCCAGCCCCAGCATTTT.

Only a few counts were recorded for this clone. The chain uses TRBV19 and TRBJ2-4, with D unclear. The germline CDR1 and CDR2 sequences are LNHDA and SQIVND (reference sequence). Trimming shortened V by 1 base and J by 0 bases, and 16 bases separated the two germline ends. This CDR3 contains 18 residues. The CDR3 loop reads CASSIGSHSGLAKNIQYF. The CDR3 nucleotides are TGTGCCAGTAGTATAGGGTCGCACTCAGGATTAGCCAAAAACATTCAGTACTTC.

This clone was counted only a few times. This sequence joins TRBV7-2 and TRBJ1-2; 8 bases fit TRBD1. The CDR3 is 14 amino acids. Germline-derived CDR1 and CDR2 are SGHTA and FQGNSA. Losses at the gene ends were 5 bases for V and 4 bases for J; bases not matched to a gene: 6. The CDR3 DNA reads TGTGCCAGCAGCCCGCAGGGGGCAGGCTATGGCTACACCTTC. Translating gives CASSPQGAGYGYTF.

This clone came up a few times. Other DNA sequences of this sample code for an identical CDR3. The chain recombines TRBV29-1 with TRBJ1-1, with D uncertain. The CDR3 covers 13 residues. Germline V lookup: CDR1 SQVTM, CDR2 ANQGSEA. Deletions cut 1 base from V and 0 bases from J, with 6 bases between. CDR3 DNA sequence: TGCAGCGTTGAAGGCAGATTGAACACTGAAGCTTTCTTT. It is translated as CSVEGRLNTEAFF.

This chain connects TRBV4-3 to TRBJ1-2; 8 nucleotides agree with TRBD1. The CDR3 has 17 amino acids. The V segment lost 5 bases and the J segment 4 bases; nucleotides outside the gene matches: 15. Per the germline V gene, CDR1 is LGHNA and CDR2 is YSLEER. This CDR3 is CASSSMTGDPITYGYTF. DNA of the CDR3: TGCGCCAGCAGCTCAATGACAGGGGACCCTATCACCTATGGCTACACCTTC.

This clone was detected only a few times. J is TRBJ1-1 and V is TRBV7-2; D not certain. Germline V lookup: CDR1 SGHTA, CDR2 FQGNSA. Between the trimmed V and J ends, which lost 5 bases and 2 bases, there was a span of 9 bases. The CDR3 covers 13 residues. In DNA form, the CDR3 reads TGTGCCAGCAGCACTAGAGGTAACACTGAAGCTTTCTTT. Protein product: CASSTRGNTEAFF.